The source of this TCR beta chain is a study of blood T cell repertoires in COVID-19. Study in general: Samples of COVID-19 (acute and convalescent) were obtained from the United States, Italy and Spain. In each case, the material was cDNA or gDNA derived from T cells, B-cell-depleted T cells, or PBMCs.

The repertoire was sequenced with immunoSEQ multiplex PCR; TCRdb's copy has only in-frame clones and lacks some. The data show about 170,000 clones, about 90% seen once. Patients of the Seattle cohort, enrolled during active infection, were followed longitudinally. The sample was peripheral blood. The source of this sequence is a man aged 25-45 years with COVID-19, enrolled during active disease.

The CDR3 sequence is CASSYKAGWESYEQYF. The CDR3 DNA follows: TGTGCCAGCAGTTATAAGGCAGGGTGGGAATCCTACGAGCAGTACTTC. The gene calls are TRBV6-5 and TRBJ2-7; a weak D match, TRBD1 (5 bases). Trimming shortened V by 3 bases and J by 1 base, and 16 bases separated the two germline ends. This CDR3 has 16 amino acids. Germline CDR1 and CDR2: MNHEY and SVGAGI.